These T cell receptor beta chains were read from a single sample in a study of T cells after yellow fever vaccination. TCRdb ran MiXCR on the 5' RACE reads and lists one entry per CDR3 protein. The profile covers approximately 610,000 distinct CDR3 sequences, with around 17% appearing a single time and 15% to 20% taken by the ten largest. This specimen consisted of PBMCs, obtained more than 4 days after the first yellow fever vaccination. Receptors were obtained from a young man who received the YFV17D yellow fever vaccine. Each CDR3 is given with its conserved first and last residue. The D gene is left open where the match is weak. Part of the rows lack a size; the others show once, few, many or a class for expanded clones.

TGCAGTGCCCCGGACGCCAGCTCTGGAAACACCATATATTTT	CSAPDASSGNTIYF	NA	NA	TRBV20-1	TRBJ1-3
TGTGCCAGACCTAGGACAGACCTTAACTACGAGCAGTACTTC	CARPRTDLNYEQYF	NA	NA	TRBV6-2/TRBV6-3	TRBJ2-7
TGCGCCAGCAGCTTCGGGAGCGGGGGCTACCGTTACAATGAGCAGTTCTTC	CASSFGSGGYRYNEQFF	TRBD2	few	TRBV5-1	TRBJ2-1
TGTGCCAGCAGCAATAGGATCGGACAGGCTAGTGAGCAGTTCTTC	CASSNRIGQASEQFF	NA	few	TRBV21-1	TRBJ2-1
TGTGCCAGCAGCGTAGCGTACAGGGAGACTTCACCCCTCCACTTT	CASSVAYRETSPLHF	NA	many	TRBV9	TRBJ1-6
TGTGCCAGCAGTAAGCGGTTGAGGGACACCATATATTTT	CASSKRLRDTIYF	NA	few	TRBV6-1	TRBJ1-3
TGTGCCAGCGTCGCGGGAGGAGGTCCTCAAGAGACCCAGTACTTC	CASVAGGGPQETQYF	TRBD2	NA	TRBV6-1	TRBJ2-5
TGTGCCAGCAGTTTAAACGTTGGGACCGGTTATGGCTACACCTTC	CASSLNVGTGYGYTF	NA	few	TRBV12-3/TRBV12-4	TRBJ1-2
TGTGCCAGCAGCTTTGGGACACTATATAATTCACCCCTCCACTTT	CASSFGTLYNSPLHF	NA	NA	TRBV7-9	TRBJ1-6
TGTGCCAGCAGCCCAGGGGGCTCGACAGGCGAACGGGGGGATACGCAGTATTTT	CASSPGGSTGERGDTQYF	NA	few	TRBV21-1	TRBJ2-3
TGCAGTGCTACCCGGGGGTACGAGCAGTACTTC	CSATRGYEQYF	NA	few	TRBV20-1	TRBJ2-7
TGTGCCAGCAGTTACCCCCCAGGGACTAGCTCCTATAATTCACCCCTCCACTTT	CASSYPPGTSSYNSPLHF	NA	few	TRBV6-5	TRBJ1-6
TGCAGTGCTAGAAGGCGGGAAAGCTCCTACAATGAGCAGTTCTTC	CSARRRESSYNEQFF	NA	NA	TRBV20-1	TRBJ2-1
TGTGCCAGCAGCCCTGGGACTAGCGGGGGGGCGGGGGAGCAGTTCTTC	CASSPGTSGGAGEQFF	TRBD2	NA	TRBV11-3	TRBJ2-1
TGCAGTGCTAGATCCAGGGACTATGGCTACACCTTC	CSARSRDYGYTF	NA	NA	TRBV20-1	TRBJ1-2
TGTGCCAGCAGCGGTGGTCGGGGCGGTAACTATGGCTACACCTTC	CASSGGRGGNYGYTF	NA	NA	TRBV6-2/TRBV6-3	TRBJ1-2
TGTGCCAGCAGCTTAGGGCCGCTCTATCAGCCCCAGCATTTT	CASSLGPLYQPQHF	NA	many	TRBV11-2	TRBJ1-5
TGCAGCGTTGAGGGGTCTAGCGGGGGGGAGACCCAGTACTTC	CSVEGSSGGETQYF	TRBD2	many	TRBV29-1	TRBJ2-5
TGCAGTGCTAGAGGCGGTGGGAACACTGAAGCTTTCTTT	CSARGGGNTEAFF	NA	many	TRBV20-1	TRBJ1-1
TGTGCCAGCAGCTTGCAGGGGGCGGGAGGAGAGACCCAGTACTTC	CASSLQGAGGETQYF	NA	many	TRBV7-8	TRBJ2-5
TGTGCCAGCAGTGTGACTAGTGTTACGCAGTATTTT	CASSVTSVTQYF	NA	NA	TRBV12-3/TRBV12-4	TRBJ2-3
TGTGCCACCAGTGGCTGGACAAGCTCTGGGGCCAACGTCCTGACTTTC	CATSGWTSSGANVLTF	NA	few	TRBV24-1	TRBJ2-6
TGTGCCAGCAGCTTAAAGGGGGCTGGAAACACCATATATTTT	CASSLKGAGNTIYF	NA	NA	TRBV7-9	TRBJ1-3
TGCAGTGCTCATCGGGGTATAGGTTATAATTCACCCCTCCACTTT	CSAHRGIGYNSPLHF	NA	NA	TRBV20-1	TRBJ1-6
TGTGCCAGCAGCAACACAGGGGGGAACATTCAGTACTTC	CASSNTGGNIQYF	TRBD1	few	TRBV5-4	TRBJ2-4
TGCGCCAGCAGCCAAGACAGACTCCGGTCGGGAGAGACCCAGTACTTC	CASSQDRLRSGETQYF	NA	NA	TRBV4-3	TRBJ2-5